A selection of T cell receptor beta chains follows, all from one sample in a study of HIV-infected patients and healthy controls. TCRdb independently ran MiXCR on the 5' RACE reads; one entry per CDR3 protein. The sample has some 6,500 distinct CDR3 sequences; 6.5% to 7.5% are singletons. This specimen consisted of blood, obtained during antiretroviral therapy. These receptor sequences come from an adult with HIV infection. The CDR3 runs from the conserved cysteine through the conserved F or W. The D gene is left open where the match is weak. Where a row states a size, it is once, few, many or the class of an expanded clone; other rows omit it.

d_gene: -
v_gene: TRBV6-5
j_gene: TRBJ2-7
abundance: medium-sized
CDR3nt: TGTGCCAGCAGTTACTCCGGGACAACTTACGAGCAGTACTTC
CDR3aa: CASSYSGTTYEQYF

d_gene: -
v_gene: TRBV30
j_gene: TRBJ1-2
abundance: -
CDR3nt: TGTGCCTGGAGGTCGTTTATCGGGGGAGAAAACTATGGCTACACCTTC
CDR3aa: CAWRSFIGGENYGYTF

d_gene: -
v_gene: TRBV6-6
j_gene: TRBJ2-1
abundance: medium-sized
CDR3nt: TGTGCCAGCAGCCTAGATGGGACAATATACAATGAGCAGTTCTTC
CDR3aa: CASSLDGTIYNEQFF

d_gene: -
v_gene: TRBV14
j_gene: TRBJ2-1
abundance: medium-sized
CDR3nt: TGTGCCAGCAGCCCGACGGGTACTACCTACAATGAGCAGTTCTTC
CDR3aa: CASSPTGTTYNEQFF

d_gene: TRBD2
v_gene: TRBV10-3
j_gene: TRBJ2-1
abundance: large
CDR3nt: TGTGCCATCAGTGAGTCAAGCGGGAGAGTCAATGAGCAGTTCTTC
CDR3aa: CAISESSGRVNEQFF

d_gene: -
v_gene: TRBV20-1
j_gene: TRBJ2-1
abundance: many
CDR3nt: TGCAGTGCTAGAGATCTACGGGGGTCCTACAATGAGCAGTTCTTC
CDR3aa: CSARDLRGSYNEQFF

d_gene: TRBD1
v_gene: TRBV14
j_gene: TRBJ1-2
abundance: medium-sized
CDR3nt: TGTGCCAGCAGCCCGGGGACAGTCTATGGCTACACCTTC
CDR3aa: CASSPGTVYGYTF

d_gene: -
v_gene: TRBV6-2/TRBV6-3
j_gene: TRBJ2-7
abundance: many
CDR3nt: TGTGCCAGCAGCCGAACGAGGGGGTCAAGCTCCTACGAGCAGTACTTC
CDR3aa: CASSRTRGSSSYEQYF

d_gene: -
v_gene: TRBV5-5
j_gene: TRBJ1-1
abundance: many
CDR3nt: TGTGCCAGCAGCCTGGTGGGGGGGAAGGTAATAGCTTTCTTT
CDR3aa: CASSLVGGKVIAFF

d_gene: TRBD2
v_gene: TRBV10-3
j_gene: TRBJ2-3
abundance: medium-sized
CDR3nt: TGTGCCATCAGTGGTAAAAGCGGGGGACTTGATACGCAGTATTTT
CDR3aa: CAISGKSGGLDTQYF

d_gene: -
v_gene: TRBV11-2
j_gene: TRBJ2-2
abundance: medium-sized
CDR3nt: TGTGCCAGCAGCTTCGACTGGGGGGGGGAGCTGTTTTTT
CDR3aa: CASSFDWGGELFF

d_gene: -
v_gene: TRBV24-1
j_gene: TRBJ1-2
abundance: many
CDR3nt: TGTGCCACCAGTGATTTCAGGGGCGATGGCTACACCTTC
CDR3aa: CATSDFRGDGYTF

d_gene: -
v_gene: TRBV4-2
j_gene: TRBJ2-3
abundance: medium-sized
CDR3nt: TGTGCCAGCAGCCAAGTAACCGACCCCGAGACAGATACGCAGTATTTT
CDR3aa: CASSQVTDPETDTQYF

d_gene: -
v_gene: TRBV13
j_gene: TRBJ2-1
abundance: medium-sized
CDR3nt: TGTGCCAGCAGCTTAGAACCCGTCAATGAGCAGTTCTTC
CDR3aa: CASSLEPVNEQFF

d_gene: TRBD1
v_gene: TRBV27
j_gene: TRBJ2-4
abundance: -
CDR3nt: TGTGCCAGCAGTAAACCGGGACAGGGGTCTTGGTACTTC
CDR3aa: CASSKPGQGSWYF

d_gene: TRBD1
v_gene: TRBV19
j_gene: TRBJ1-1
abundance: many
CDR3nt: TGTGCCAGTAGTATTGGACAGGCGGCTGAAGCTTTCTTT
CDR3aa: CASSIGQAAEAFF

d_gene: -
v_gene: TRBV12-3/TRBV12-4
j_gene: TRBJ1-5
abundance: many
CDR3nt: TGTGCCAGCAGTTTGGGGGGTCCCACTTTATTCTATAGCAATCAGCCCCAGCATTTT
CDR3aa: CASSLGGPTLFYSNQPQHF

d_gene: TRBD2
v_gene: TRBV5-1
j_gene: TRBJ2-3
abundance: medium-sized
CDR3nt: TGCGCCAGCAGCTCCCTAGCGGGAGGGGCAGATACGCAGTATTTT
CDR3aa: CASSSLAGGADTQYF

d_gene: TRBD1
v_gene: TRBV27
j_gene: TRBJ2-7
abundance: many
CDR3nt: TGTGCCAGCAGTTTCTACCGGACAGGGGTTGAGCAGTACTTC
CDR3aa: CASSFYRTGVEQYF

d_gene: -
v_gene: TRBV29-1
j_gene: TRBJ2-5
abundance: medium-sized
CDR3nt: TGCAGCGTTGTCCATGGGGAGACCCAGTACTTC
CDR3aa: CSVVHGETQYF

d_gene: -
v_gene: TRBV28
j_gene: TRBJ2-3
abundance: many
CDR3nt: TGTGCCAGCAGCGACAGGAGTCCAGATACGCAGTATTTT
CDR3aa: CASSDRSPDTQYF

d_gene: TRBD1
v_gene: TRBV6-6
j_gene: TRBJ2-2
abundance: medium-sized
CDR3nt: TGTGCCAGCAGTTACTCGAGGACAGGGGGCGAGGGCACCGGGGAGCTGTTTTTT
CDR3aa: CASSYSRTGGEGTGELFF

d_gene: -
v_gene: TRBV7-9
j_gene: TRBJ2-1
abundance: medium-sized
CDR3nt: TGTGCCAGCAGCTGGACGACCAATGAGCAGTTCTTC
CDR3aa: CASSWTTNEQFF

d_gene: -
v_gene: TRBV29-1
j_gene: TRBJ2-5
abundance: many
CDR3nt: TGCAGCGTCCTCAATAGGGCCTTACCCGCCCGGTACCAAGAGACCCAGTACTTC
CDR3aa: CSVLNRALPARYQETQYF

d_gene: -
v_gene: TRBV24-1
j_gene: TRBJ2-1
abundance: medium-sized
CDR3nt: TGTGCCACCAGTGATCACTACAATGAGCAGTTCTTC
CDR3aa: CATSDHYNEQFF

d_gene: TRBD2
v_gene: TRBV7-2
j_gene: TRBJ2-7
abundance: medium-sized
CDR3nt: TGTGCCAGCAGCTCCTGGACTAGCGGGAGGGCCTACGAGCAGTACTTC
CDR3aa: CASSSWTSGRAYEQYF

d_gene: -
v_gene: TRBV7-9
j_gene: TRBJ2-1
abundance: many
CDR3nt: TGTGCCAGCAGCTTAAGCCTCAATGAGCAGTTCTTC
CDR3aa: CASSLSLNEQFF

d_gene: TRBD1
v_gene: TRBV20-1
j_gene: TRBJ2-3
abundance: -
CDR3nt: TGCAGTGCTGGGGACAGACTGGAACGAGATACGCAGTATTTT
CDR3aa: CSAGDRLERDTQYF

d_gene: -
v_gene: TRBV27
j_gene: TRBJ1-6
abundance: medium-sized
CDR3nt: TGTGCCAGCAGTCCGCTGTCGGGTGTTTCACCCCTCCACTTT
CDR3aa: CASSPLSGVSPLHF

d_gene: -
v_gene: TRBV28
j_gene: TRBJ2-7
abundance: medium-sized
CDR3nt: TGTGCCAGCAGTTTAACCAGGGGTTACGAGCAGTACTTC
CDR3aa: CASSLTRGYEQYF

d_gene: -
v_gene: TRBV4-1
j_gene: TRBJ2-4
abundance: medium-sized
CDR3nt: TGCGCCAGCACCAAAGACCCTGTAGCCAAAAACATTCAGTACTTC
CDR3aa: CASTKDPVAKNIQYF

d_gene: TRBD1
v_gene: TRBV10-3
j_gene: TRBJ2-1
abundance: many
CDR3nt: TGTGCCATCAGCTCAGACAGGGGCTCCTACAATGAGCAGTTCTTC
CDR3aa: CAISSDRGSYNEQFF

d_gene: -
v_gene: TRBV24-1
j_gene: TRBJ2-2
abundance: many
CDR3nt: TGTGCCACCAGTGACCTTTTTACAGGGACCACCGGGGAGCTGTTTTTT
CDR3aa: CATSDLFTGTTGELFF

d_gene: -
v_gene: TRBV7-8
j_gene: TRBJ1-1
abundance: -
CDR3nt: TGTGCCAGCAGCTTAGGAGCCAGGGGAAACACTGAAGCTTTCTTT
CDR3aa: CASSLGARGNTEAFF

d_gene: -
v_gene: TRBV20-1
j_gene: TRBJ1-2
abundance: -
CDR3nt: TGCAGTGCTAGACCCCGGCCGAAAGGACCCTGGGGCTACACCTTC
CDR3aa: CSARPRPKGPWGYTF

d_gene: TRBD1
v_gene: TRBV20-1
j_gene: TRBJ1-2
abundance: many
CDR3nt: TGCAGTGCTAGAGAGGGCAGGGGGCTCGGCGGCTACACCTTC
CDR3aa: CSAREGRGLGGYTF

d_gene: TRBD2
v_gene: TRBV20-1
j_gene: TRBJ2-3
abundance: medium-sized
CDR3nt: TGCAGTGCTAGAGAACCTATAGCGGGACGGGCAGATACGCAGTATTTT
CDR3aa: CSAREPIAGRADTQYF

d_gene: TRBD2
v_gene: TRBV4-1
j_gene: TRBJ2-1
abundance: medium-sized
CDR3nt: TGCGCCAGCAGCCGGGCGGGAGCAAGCAATGAGCAGTTCTTC
CDR3aa: CASSRAGASNEQFF

d_gene: TRBD1
v_gene: TRBV6-5
j_gene: TRBJ1-2
abundance: many
CDR3nt: TGTGCCAGCAGGCAAGGGACAGGGAAAACTTACTATGGCTACACCTTC
CDR3aa: CASRQGTGKTYYGYTF

d_gene: TRBD2
v_gene: TRBV7-2
j_gene: TRBJ2-5
abundance: -
CDR3nt: TGTGCCAGCAGCCCCAGACTAGCGGGAGAAGAGACCCAGTACTTC
CDR3aa: CASSPRLAGEETQYF

d_gene: -
v_gene: TRBV28
j_gene: TRBJ1-2
abundance: medium-sized
CDR3nt: TGTGCCAGTGGCCACCTCAATGGCTACACCTTC
CDR3aa: CASGHLNGYTF

d_gene: TRBD1
v_gene: TRBV5-1
j_gene: TRBJ2-2
abundance: medium-sized
CDR3nt: TGCGCCAGCAGCATGGACAGGACTTACACCGGGGAGCTGTTTTTT
CDR3aa: CASSMDRTYTGELFF

d_gene: -
v_gene: TRBV7-7
j_gene: TRBJ2-3
abundance: medium-sized
CDR3nt: TGTGCCAGCAGCTTAGCGCTGGGAACAGATACGCAGTATTTT
CDR3aa: CASSLALGTDTQYF

d_gene: -
v_gene: TRBV12-5
j_gene: TRBJ2-5
abundance: medium-sized
CDR3nt: TGTGCTAGTGGTTTGGACGGGGGTCCAGAGACCCAGTACTTC
CDR3aa: CASGLDGGPETQYF

d_gene: -
v_gene: TRBV6-1
j_gene: TRBJ2-1
abundance: few
CDR3nt: TGTGCCGCAGGGTCCAGAGGGGGTTACAATGAGCAGTTCTTC
CDR3aa: CAAGSRGGYNEQFF

d_gene: -
v_gene: TRBV12-3/TRBV12-4
j_gene: TRBJ2-3
abundance: many
CDR3nt: TGTGCCAGCAGTCCACTCTCAGGGGGCACAGATACGCAGTATTTT
CDR3aa: CASSPLSGGTDTQYF

d_gene: -
v_gene: TRBV7-9
j_gene: TRBJ2-1
abundance: many
CDR3nt: TGTGCCAGCAGCCCTGACAGCAGCTCCTACAATGAGCAGTTCTTC
CDR3aa: CASSPDSSSYNEQFF

d_gene: TRBD1
v_gene: TRBV29-1
j_gene: TRBJ2-5
abundance: medium-sized
CDR3nt: TGCAGCATCACTAGGGGACAGGGGCAAGAGACCCAGTACTTC
CDR3aa: CSITRGQGQETQYF

d_gene: -
v_gene: TRBV5-4
j_gene: TRBJ2-3
abundance: few
CDR3nt: TGTGCCAGCAGCCGACAAGAGTCAGATACGCAGTATTTT
CDR3aa: CASSRQESDTQYF

d_gene: TRBD2
v_gene: TRBV27
j_gene: TRBJ2-7
abundance: many
CDR3nt: TGTGCCACCCCGGGGAGGGAATCCTACGAGCAGTACTTC
CDR3aa: CATPGRESYEQYF

d_gene: TRBD2
v_gene: TRBV6-2/TRBV6-3
j_gene: TRBJ2-4
abundance: medium-sized
CDR3nt: TGTGCCAGCAGTTACCCTCTAGCGGGGGTAGCCAAAAACATTCAGTACTTC
CDR3aa: CASSYPLAGVAKNIQYF

d_gene: TRBD1
v_gene: TRBV10-3
j_gene: TRBJ2-5
abundance: -
CDR3nt: TGTGCCATCAGTGAGGAGACAGGGGGAGAGACCCAGTACTTC
CDR3aa: CAISEETGGETQYF

d_gene: -
v_gene: TRBV5-4
j_gene: TRBJ1-1
abundance: many
CDR3nt: TGTGCCAGCAGCCGAATGGGTTCTGAAGCTTTCTTT
CDR3aa: CASSRMGSEAFF

d_gene: TRBD2
v_gene: TRBV20-1
j_gene: TRBJ2-1
abundance: -
CDR3nt: TGCAGTGCTAGAGATCTAGCGGGGGAGGCCTACAATGAGCGGTTCTTC
CDR3aa: CSARDLAGEAYNERFF

d_gene: -
v_gene: TRBV14
j_gene: TRBJ2-6
abundance: medium-sized
CDR3nt: TGTGCCAGCAGCCCGGGACCCAGATCAGGGGCCAACGTCCTGACTTTC
CDR3aa: CASSPGPRSGANVLTF

d_gene: TRBD2
v_gene: TRBV5-6
j_gene: TRBJ2-1
abundance: medium-sized
CDR3nt: TGTGCCAGCAGTTTAGGATTGACTAGCGGGTACAATGAGCAGTTCTTC
CDR3aa: CASSLGLTSGYNEQFF

d_gene: -
v_gene: TRBV27
j_gene: TRBJ2-1
abundance: few
CDR3nt: TGTGCCAGCAGTTTGAAGGGTGGTGAGCAGTTCTTC
CDR3aa: CASSLKGGEQFF

d_gene: TRBD2
v_gene: TRBV3-1
j_gene: TRBJ2-1
abundance: medium-sized
CDR3nt: TGTGCCAGCAGCCAAGAGGCGGGAGGATACAATGAGCAGTTCTTC
CDR3aa: CASSQEAGGYNEQFF

d_gene: TRBD2
v_gene: TRBV28
j_gene: TRBJ2-6
abundance: -
CDR3nt: TGTGCCAGCAGTTCTCTGGGGGCGGGGGGAGTTGCTGGGGCCAACGTCCTGACTTTC
CDR3aa: CASSSLGAGGVAGANVLTF

d_gene: TRBD2
v_gene: TRBV12-3/TRBV12-4
j_gene: TRBJ2-2
abundance: many
CDR3nt: TGTGCCAGCAGTTATAGCGGGTCCAACACCGGGGAGCTGTTTTTT
CDR3aa: CASSYSGSNTGELFF